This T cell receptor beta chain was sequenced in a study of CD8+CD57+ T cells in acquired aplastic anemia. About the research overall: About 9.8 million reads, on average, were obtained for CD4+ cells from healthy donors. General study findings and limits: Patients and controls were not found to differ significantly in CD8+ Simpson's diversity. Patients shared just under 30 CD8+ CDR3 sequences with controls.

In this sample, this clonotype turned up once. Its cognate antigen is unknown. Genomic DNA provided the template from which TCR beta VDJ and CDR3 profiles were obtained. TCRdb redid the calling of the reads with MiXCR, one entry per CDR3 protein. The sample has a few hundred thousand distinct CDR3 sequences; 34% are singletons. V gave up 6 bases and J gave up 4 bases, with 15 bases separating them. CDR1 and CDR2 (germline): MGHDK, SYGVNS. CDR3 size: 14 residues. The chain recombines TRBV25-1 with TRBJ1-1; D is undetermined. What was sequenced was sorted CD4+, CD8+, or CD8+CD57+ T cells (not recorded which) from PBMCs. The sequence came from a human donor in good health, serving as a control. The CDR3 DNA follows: TGTGCCAGCAGCACCACACTAGGATTCACTGAAGCTTTCTTT. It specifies CASSTTLGFTEAFF.